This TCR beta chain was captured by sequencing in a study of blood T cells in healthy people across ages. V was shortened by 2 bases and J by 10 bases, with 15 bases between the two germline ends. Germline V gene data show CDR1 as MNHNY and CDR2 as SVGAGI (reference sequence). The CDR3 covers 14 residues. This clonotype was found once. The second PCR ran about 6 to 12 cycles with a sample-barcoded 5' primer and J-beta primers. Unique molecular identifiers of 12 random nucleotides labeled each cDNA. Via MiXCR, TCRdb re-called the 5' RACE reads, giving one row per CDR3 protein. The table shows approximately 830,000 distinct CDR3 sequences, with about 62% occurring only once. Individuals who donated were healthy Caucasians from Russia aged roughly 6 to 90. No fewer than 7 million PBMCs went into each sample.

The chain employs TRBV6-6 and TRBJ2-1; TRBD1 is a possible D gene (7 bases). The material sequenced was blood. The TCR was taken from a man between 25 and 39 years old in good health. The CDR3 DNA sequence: TGTGCCAGCAGTTACACAAACAGGGGAGGAGAGCAGTTCTTC. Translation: CASSYTNRGGEQFF.